One and the same sample provided the 12 T cell receptor beta chains below, sequenced in a study of cytomegalovirus exposure and HLA in healthy donors. With 60 Vbeta and 13 Jbeta primers, the PCR was carried out. This table comes from immunoSEQ multiplex PCR, and its TCRdb copy is limited to in-frame clones, with some not included. The table has under 150,000 clones, about 80% seen once. The sample consisted of PBMCs. These receptors were collected from a man aged 25 to 40 in good health and CMV-seronegative.

V usage is TRBV20-1 and J usage is TRBJ2-5; the D is unclear. The DNA end is more similar to TRBJ2-7, so the J call may be wrong. The V gene's germline CDR1 is DFQATT and CDR2 SNEGSKA (reference sequence). The CDR3 consists of 11 residues. CDR3 DNA: TGCAGTGCTAGTGCTCCCTACGAGCAGTACTTC. Translated, it gives CSASAPYEQYF.

The V gene is TRBV7-2, the J gene TRBJ1-2; D gene uncertain. Germline lookup yields CDR1 SGHTA and CDR2 FQGNSA. V lost 5 bases and J 4 bases, leaving 8 bases between the germline ends. There are 12 residues in the CDR3. The CDR3 sequence is CASSEAGYGYTF. CDR3 in DNA: TGTGCCAGCAGCGAAGCGGGCTATGGCTACACCTTC.

This chain uses TRBV5-4 with TRBJ2-5; the match to TRBD1 covers 8 bases. CDR1 SGHNT and CDR2 YYREEE come from the germline V gene (reference sequence). The CDR3 covers 14 residues. V was pared by 2 bases and J by 5 bases, with 5 bases of the junction left unmatched. Written as DNA, the CDR3 is TGTGCCAGCAGCTTCACAGGGGGACGGGAGACCCAGTACTTC. Its protein product is CASSFTGGRETQYF.

V usage is TRBV30 and J usage is TRBJ2-3; a weak D match, TRBD2 (5 bases). Per germline, CDR1 GTSNPN and CDR2 SVGIG (reference sequence). The CDR3 sequence is 14 residues long. Trimming left V 4 bases short and J 0 bases short, with 11 bases between. As DNA, the CDR3 is TGTGCCTGGACTAGTGGCGGGAGCACAGATACGCAGTATTTT. It specifies CAWTSGGSTDTQYF.

The CDR3 DNA follows: TGTGCCAGCGCCGGGGGACTACCGGAAAGGGACGAGCAGTACTTC. Its protein is CASAGGLPERDEQYF. V usage is TRBV19 and J usage is TRBJ2-7; 7 bases map to TRBD2. V lost 9 bases to trimming and J lost 5 bases; unmatched junction nucleotides: 16. Germline CDR1 LNHDA, CDR2 SQIVND (reference sequence). The CDR3 contains 15 residues.

This clone was counted once. The chain uses TRBV15 and TRBJ2-7; weak D call: TRBD2 (5 bases). CDR3 size: 16 residues. The germline V gene encodes CDR1 LNHNV and CDR2 YYDKDF (reference sequence). Trimming removed 1 base from V and 5 bases from J, with 18 bases in between. Written as DNA, the CDR3 is TGTGCCACCAGCAGAGCGATCGGGATCACAAGGAACGAGCAGTACTTC. Translation gives CATSRAIGITRNEQYF.

Only a few counts were recorded for this clone. The genes are TRBV5-1 and TRBJ1-1, with D maybe TRBD1 (6 bases). V lost 3 bases to trimming and J lost 2 bases, with 14 bases between them. The CDR3 covers 15 residues. CDR1 and CDR2 (germline): SGHRS, YFSETQ. CDR3 DNA sequence: TGCGCCAGCAGCTCTCAAAGGGGGGGTAACACTGAAGCTTTCTTT. This translates into CASSSQRGGNTEAFF.

The chain carries TRBV10-3 and TRBJ1-5; 10 bases align to TRBD1. There are 15 residues in the CDR3. Per the germline V gene, CDR1 is ENHRY and CDR2 is SYGVKD. With V trimmed by 0 bases and J by 7 bases, 3 bases remained unmatched. DNA for the CDR3: TGTGCCATCAGTGAGTCTGAGACAGGGGGCCAGCCCCAGCATTTT. It codes for CAISESETGGQPQHF.

The V and J genes are TRBV28 and TRBJ2-2; TRBD1 matches at 8 bases. V lost 7 bases to trimming and J lost 6 bases; unmatched junction nucleotides: 4. Germline V gene data show CDR1 as MDHEN and CDR2 as SYDVKM. The CDR3 is 13 residues long. In DNA form, the CDR3 reads TGTGCCAGCAAGACAGGGGACGCCGGGGAGCTGTTTTTT. Its translation is CASKTGDAGELFF.

J is TRBJ2-1 and V is TRBV30; tentative D call: TRBD2 (6 bases). V was cut by 3 bases and J by 13 bases, with 16 bases left in between. The CDR3 contains 12 residues. CDR1 is GTSNPN, CDR2 SVGIG, per germline (reference sequence). The CDR3 here is CAWRLGRFEQFF. The CDR3 DNA sequence: TGTGCCTGGAGGCTAGGGAGGTTTGAACAGTTCTTC.

The genes are TRBV30 and TRBJ1-1, with unresolved D. CDR3 size: 13 residues. CDR1 and CDR2 from the germline V gene are GTSNPN and SVGIG (reference sequence). The V end lost 3 bases, the J end lost 3 bases, and 11 bases lay between the germline ends. The CDR3 protein is CAWSLRSDTEAFF. The CDR3 DNA sequence: TGTGCCTGGAGCCTCCGTAGCGACACTGAAGCTTTCTTT.

The rearrangement uses TRBV7-2 and TRBJ1-5, with 8 nucleotides matching TRBD1. V was clipped by 1 base and J by 5 bases; unmatched bases: 10. The CDR3 sequence is 17 residues long. CDR1 and CDR2 from the germline V gene are SGHTA and FQGNSA. CDR3 in amino acids: CASSLVYRTGFDQPQHF. CDR3 in DNA: TGTGCCAGCAGCTTAGTTTACAGGACAGGGTTTGATCAGCCCCAGCATTTT.